Below are 8 T cell receptor beta chains sequenced from a single sample in a study of T-cell reconstitution after alpha-beta-depleted transplantation in children. Study results and limitations: Newly produced T cells mostly provided counts and TCRbeta diversity after one year, as hyperexpanded clones declined.

These receptors' antigens are unknown. Unique molecular identifiers were used in preparing the TCRbeta library. TCRdb reanalysed the PCR reads using MiXCR and keeps one entry per CDR3 protein. The table lists some 300,000 distinct CDR3 sequences, over 7% of them singletons. The specimen comprised peripheral blood, sampled 360 days after TCRalphabeta/CD19-depleted stem cell transplant. These receptors were obtained from a female patient aged 2-9 years who had a stem cell transplant for Fanconi anemia, so the T cells may come from the graft donor.

This clonotype came up many times. This rearrangement joins TRBV20-1 to TRBJ1-3; D gene unclear. Germline V lookup: CDR1 DFQATT, CDR2 SNEGSKA (reference sequence). The germline V and J ends were trimmed by 7 bases and 0 bases, with 19 bases remaining between them. The CDR3 totals 16 residues. DNA of the CDR3: TGCAGTGTAGGCAGAAGGGTACCCCTCTCTGGAAACACCATATATTTT. Its protein is CSVGRRVPLSGNTIYF.

The table lists this clonotype with many counts. CDR3 bases: TGTGCCAGCAGCTTATCTTTCACAGATACGCAGTATTTT. It translates to CASSLSFTDTQYF. The V and J genes are TRBV11-2 and TRBJ2-3; D is unclear. V dropped 2 bases and J dropped 2 bases, with 5 bases sitting between them. Germline values: CDR1 SGHAT, CDR2 FQNNGV. The CDR3 sequence is 13 residues long.

This clonotype was picked up many times. The gene calls are TRBV28 and TRBJ1-6; D possibly corresponds to TRBD1 (6 bases). The V gene lost 8 bases and the J gene lost 8 bases, with 19 bases spanning the gap. This CDR3 has 15 amino acids. CDR1 and CDR2 (germline): MDHEN, SYDVKM. CDR3 coding DNA: TGTGCCAGCCTCCCTGGGTGGGCAGGGGATTCACCCCTCCACTTT. Amino acids: CASLPGWAGDSPLHF.

This clonotype showed up many times. This sequence joins TRBV12-3 or TRBV12-4 and TRBJ2-3; D is possibly TRBD2 (5 bases). The CDR3 is 16 residues long. Trimming took off 2 bases at V and 2 bases at J, with 14 bases between the two ends. This chain's CDR3 is CASSLNRLLPTDTQYF. In DNA, the CDR3 is TGTGCCAGCAGTTTAAACCGACTACTACCCACAGATACGCAGTATTTT.

This clonotype was seen only a few times. V is TRBV2 and J is TRBJ2-4; 7 bases align to TRBD1. In germline, CDR1 is SNHLY, CDR2 FYNNEI. The length of the CDR3 is 15 residues. The V segment lost 6 bases and the J segment 2 bases; nucleotides outside the gene matches: 7. Here the CDR3 DNA reads TGTGCCAGCAGCTCGGACAGGTCTTCCAAAAACATTCAGTACTTC. Translating gives CASSSDRSSKNIQYF.

This clonotype was seen a few times. V and J are TRBV28 and TRBJ1-2, with D possibly TRBD1 on 5 matching bases. Germline V lookup: CDR1 MDHEN, CDR2 SYDVKM. Trimming left V 7 bases short and J 8 bases short, with 17 bases between. CDR3 length equals 13 residues. The CDR3 protein is CASTRPGLKGYTF. CDR3 coding DNA: TGTGCCAGCACCCGACCAGGGTTGAAGGGCTACACCTTC.

This clonotype has at least ten counts. The chain is built from TRBV28 and TRBJ2-7, with TRBD1 matching 9 bases. CDR3 length equals 16 residues. In germline, CDR1 is MDHEN, CDR2 SYDVKM. J lost 3 bases, V lost 4 bases, and 10 bases had no gene match. The CDR3 loop reads CASSYSAGTGFYEQYF. The CDR3 DNA follows: TGTGCCAGCAGTTATTCTGCCGGGACAGGGTTCTACGAGCAGTACTTC.

This clonotype was found a few times. This chain links TRBV7-3 with TRBJ2-2; D is undetermined. V was cut by 1 base and J by 5 bases, with 11 bases left in between. The germline gives CDR1 SGHTA, CDR2 FQGTGA. The CDR3 contains 15 residues. The CDR3 spells CASSLRNGLTGELFF. For the CDR3, the DNA is TGTGCCAGCAGCTTAAGGAACGGGTTGACCGGGGAGCTGTTTTTT.